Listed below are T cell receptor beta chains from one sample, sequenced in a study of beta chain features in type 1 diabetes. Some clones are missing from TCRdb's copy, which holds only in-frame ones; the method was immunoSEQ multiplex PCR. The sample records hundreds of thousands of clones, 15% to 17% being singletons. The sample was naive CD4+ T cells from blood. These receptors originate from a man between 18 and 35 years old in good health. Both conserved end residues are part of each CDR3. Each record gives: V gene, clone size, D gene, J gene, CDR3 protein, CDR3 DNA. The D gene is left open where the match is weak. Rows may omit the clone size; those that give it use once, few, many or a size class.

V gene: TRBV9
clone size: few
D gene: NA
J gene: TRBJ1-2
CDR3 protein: CASSGQNYGYTF
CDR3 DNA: TGTGCCAGCAGCGGACAGAACTATGGCTACACCTTC

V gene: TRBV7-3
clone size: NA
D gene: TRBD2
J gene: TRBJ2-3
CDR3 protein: CASSMTSGSTDTQYF
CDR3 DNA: TGTGCCAGCAGCATGACTAGCGGTAGCACAGATACGCAGTATTTT

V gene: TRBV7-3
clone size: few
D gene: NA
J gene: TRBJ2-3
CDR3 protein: CASSLRGPDTQYF
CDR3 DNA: TGTGCCAGCAGCTTAAGGGGGCCAGATACGCAGTATTTT

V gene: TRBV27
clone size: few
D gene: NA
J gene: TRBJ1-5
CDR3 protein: CASSFNNQPQHF
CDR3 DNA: TGTGCCAGCAGTTTTAACAATCAGCCCCAGCATTTT

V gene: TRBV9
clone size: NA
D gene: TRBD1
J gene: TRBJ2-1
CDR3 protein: CASSLRDRSYNEQFF
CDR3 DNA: TGTGCCAGCAGCCTGAGGGACAGATCCTACAATGAGCAGTTCTTC

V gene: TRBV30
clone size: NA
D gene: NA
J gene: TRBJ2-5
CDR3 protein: CAWSEGPTQYF
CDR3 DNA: TGTGCCTGGAGTGAAGGCCCGACCCAGTACTTC

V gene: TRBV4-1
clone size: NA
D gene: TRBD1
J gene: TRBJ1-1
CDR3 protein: CASSPRDRDNTEAFF
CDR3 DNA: TGCGCCAGCAGCCCGCGGGACAGGGATAACACTGAAGCTTTCTTT

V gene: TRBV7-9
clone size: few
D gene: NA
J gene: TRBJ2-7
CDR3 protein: CASSAYRGGSYEQYF
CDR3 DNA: TGTGCCAGCAGCGCGTACAGGGGGGGTTCCTACGAGCAGTACTTC

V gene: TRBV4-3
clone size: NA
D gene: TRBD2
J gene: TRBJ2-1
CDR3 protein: CASSQDTSGRAMNEQFF
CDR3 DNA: TGCGCCAGCAGCCAAGATACCAGCGGGAGGGCAATGAATGAGCAGTTCTTC

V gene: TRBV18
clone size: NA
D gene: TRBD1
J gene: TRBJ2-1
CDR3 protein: CASSPRQGNGGSEQFF
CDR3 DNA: TGTGCCAGCTCACCTCGACAGGGGAACGGAGGATCGGAGCAGTTCTTC

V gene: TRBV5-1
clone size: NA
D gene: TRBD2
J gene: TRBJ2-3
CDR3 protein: CASSLAGTSGIDTQYF
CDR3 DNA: TGCGCCAGCAGCTTGGCTGGGACTAGCGGGATAGATACGCAGTATTTT

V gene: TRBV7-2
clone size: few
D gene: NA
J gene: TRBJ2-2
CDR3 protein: CASSLNGGSNTGELFF
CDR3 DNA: TGTGCCAGCAGCCTCAACGGCGGTTCGAACACCGGGGAGCTGTTTTTT

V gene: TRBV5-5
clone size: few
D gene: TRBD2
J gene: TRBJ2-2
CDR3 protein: CASSSPGLASGELFF
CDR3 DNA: TGTGCCAGCAGCTCTCCGGGACTAGCATCCGGGGAGCTGTTTTTT

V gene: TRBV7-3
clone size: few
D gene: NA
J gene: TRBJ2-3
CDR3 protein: CASSPGRLAVDTQYF
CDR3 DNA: TGTGCCAGCAGCCCCGGACGTCTCGCCGTAGATACGCAGTATTTT

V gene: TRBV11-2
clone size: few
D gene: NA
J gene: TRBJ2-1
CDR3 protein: CASSANTLANEQFF
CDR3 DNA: TGTGCCAGCAGCGCCAATACTCTGGCCAATGAGCAGTTCTTC

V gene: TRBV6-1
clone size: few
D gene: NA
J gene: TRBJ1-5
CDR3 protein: CASSKGGGQIGQPQHF
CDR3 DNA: TGTGCCAGCAGTAAAGGGGGAGGGCAGATCGGTCAGCCCCAGCATTTT

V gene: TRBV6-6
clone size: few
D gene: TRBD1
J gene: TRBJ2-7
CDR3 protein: CASSYRGQGWDEQYF
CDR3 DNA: TGTGCCAGCAGTTACCGGGGACAGGGGTGGGACGAGCAGTACTTC

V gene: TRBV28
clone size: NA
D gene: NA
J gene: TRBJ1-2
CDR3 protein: CASSLLRGGQPPRGYTF
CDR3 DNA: TGTGCCAGCAGTTTACTACGGGGTGGACAGCCCCCACGTGGCTACACCTTC

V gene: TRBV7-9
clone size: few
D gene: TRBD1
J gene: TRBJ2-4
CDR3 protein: CASSYRGTGENIQYF
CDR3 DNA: TGTGCCAGCAGCTACCGAGGGACAGGTGAAAACATTCAGTACTTC

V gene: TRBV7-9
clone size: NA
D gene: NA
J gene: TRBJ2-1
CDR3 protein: CASRFTGNNEQFF
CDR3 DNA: TGTGCCAGCAGATTTACAGGGAACAATGAGCAGTTCTTC

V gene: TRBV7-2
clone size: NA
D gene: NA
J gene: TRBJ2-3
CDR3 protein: CASSKSSGGKTDTQYF
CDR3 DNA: TGTGCCAGCAGCAAGTCGTCTGGCGGGAAGACAGATACGCAGTATTTT

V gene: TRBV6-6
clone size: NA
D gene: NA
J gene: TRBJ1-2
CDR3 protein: CASGGRIGGYTF
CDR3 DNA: TGTGCCAGCGGAGGACGCATAGGAGGCTACACCTTC

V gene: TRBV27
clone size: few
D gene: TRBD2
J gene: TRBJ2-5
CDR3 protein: CASSRRLAAVQTQYF
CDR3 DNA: TGTGCCAGCAGCCGTCGACTAGCGGCTGTTCAGACCCAGTACTTC

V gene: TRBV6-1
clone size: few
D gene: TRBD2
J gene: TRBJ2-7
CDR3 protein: CASSARLAGYYEQYF
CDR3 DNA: TGTGCCAGCAGTGCGCGACTAGCGGGGTACTACGAGCAGTACTTC

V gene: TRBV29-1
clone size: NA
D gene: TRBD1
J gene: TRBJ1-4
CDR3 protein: CSVSGQLNEKLFF
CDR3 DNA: TGCAGCGTTTCGGGACAGTTAAATGAAAAACTGTTTTTT

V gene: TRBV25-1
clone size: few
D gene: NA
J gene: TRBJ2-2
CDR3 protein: CASTDRGTGELFF
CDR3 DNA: TGTGCCAGCACCGATCGGGGGACCGGGGAGCTGTTTTTT

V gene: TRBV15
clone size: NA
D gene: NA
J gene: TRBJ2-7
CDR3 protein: CATSSQGGSSYEQYF
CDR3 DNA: TGTGCCACCAGCAGCCAGGGGGGGAGCTCCTACGAGCAGTACTTC

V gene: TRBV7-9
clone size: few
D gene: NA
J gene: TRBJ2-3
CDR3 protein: CASSRRQTASTDTQYF
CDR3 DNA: TGTGCCAGCAGCCGAAGACAGACAGCTAGCACAGATACGCAGTATTTT

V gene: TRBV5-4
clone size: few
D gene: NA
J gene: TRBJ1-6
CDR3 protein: CASSLRQGNSPLHF
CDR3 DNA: TGTGCCAGCAGCTTGCGGCAGGGTAATTCACCCCTCCACTTT

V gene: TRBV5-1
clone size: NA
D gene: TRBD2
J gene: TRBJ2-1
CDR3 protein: CASSSSGSSYNEQFF
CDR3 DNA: TGCGCCAGCAGCTCTAGCGGAAGCTCCTACAATGAGCAGTTCTTC